The rows below give T cell receptor beta chains drawn from one sample of a study of blood T cell repertoires in COVID-19. Sequencing used immunoSEQ multiplex PCR; TCRdb keeps in-frame clones, though not all of them. The sample lists under 250,000 clones; around four fifths were seen once. The sample was peripheral blood. The receptors here all came from a man aged 45-60 years with acute or convalescent COVID-19. The CDR3 runs from the conserved cysteine through the conserved F or W. D genes are given only for firm matches. For some rows the clone size is stated as once, few or many, or as a class when expanded; others skip it.

clone_size | j_call | d_call | v_call | cdr3_nt | cdr3_aa
NA | TRBJ1-1 | NA | TRBV19 | TGTGCCAGTACCGGGAGATACATGAACACTGAAGCTTTCTTT | CASTGRYMNTEAFF
NA | TRBJ1-6 | NA | TRBV11-2 | TGTGCCAGCAGCTTAAGGGTTTGGGGTCAGGGAAACTCACCCCTCCACTTT | CASSLRVWGQGNSPLHF
NA | TRBJ1-1 | NA | TRBV5-1 | TGCGCCAGCAGCGAACAGCATGAAGCTTTCTTT | CASSEQHEAFF
NA | TRBJ2-5 | TRBD1 | TRBV7-9 | TGTGCCAGCAGCTCCCAGACCGGGACAGGGGGTGAGACCCAGTACTTC | CASSSQTGTGGETQYF
NA | TRBJ2-7 | TRBD1 | TRBV30 | TGTGCCTGGAGTGTACAGGGGGGCTACGAGCAGTACTTC | CAWSVQGGYEQYF
NA | TRBJ2-2 | NA | TRBV11-2 | TGTGCCAGCAGCTTCCCCGTGAACACCGGGGAGCTGTTTTTT | CASSFPVNTGELFF
NA | TRBJ1-2 | TRBD1 | TRBV5-6 | TGTGCCAGCAGCTTAGCCCGGGACAGGGGTATCTATGGCTACACCTTC | CASSLARDRGIYGYTF
few | TRBJ2-3 | TRBD2 | TRBV30 | TGTGCCTGGAGTCGGGGTAGGAGCGGGGGTAAATCAGATACGCAGTATTTT | CAWSRGRSGGKSDTQYF
NA | TRBJ1-3 | NA | TRBV7-9 | TGTGCCAGCAGCTTAGGCGAGGGAAACACCATATATTTT | CASSLGEGNTIYF
NA | TRBJ1-5 | NA | TRBV6-6 | TGTGCCAGCAGTTACTCAAGTCAGGGTGGCAATCAGCCCCAGCATTTT | CASSYSSQGGNQPQHF
once | TRBJ2-7 | TRBD1 | TRBV7-8 | TGTGCCAGCAGCTTGGACAGGAACTCCTACGAGCAGTACTTC | CASSLDRNSYEQYF
NA | TRBJ1-1 | NA | TRBV9 | TGTGCCAGCAGCGTATCCGCGGTGAACACTGAAGCTTTCTTT | CASSVSAVNTEAFF
NA | TRBJ2-3 | TRBD2 | TRBV7-3 | TGTGCCAGCAGCTTAAATTGCGGGTGGAGCGGGGGGTCCGCCGGGGAAGATACGCAGTATTTT | CASSLNCGWSGGSAGEDTQYF
NA | TRBJ1-2 | TRBD1 | TRBV9 | TGTGCCAGCAGCGCAGGGGGATGGTACGACTATGGCTACACCTTC | CASSAGGWYDYGYTF
NA | TRBJ1-1 | NA | TRBV30 | TGTGCCTGGAGTCCGCAGATGAACACTGAAGCTTTCTTT | CAWSPQMNTEAFF
NA | TRBJ1-6 | NA | TRBV6-1 | TGTGCCAGCAGTGAAGGCCAAGCGGTACGATCACCCCTCCACTTT | CASSEGQAVRSPLHF
NA | TRBJ2-3 | NA | TRBV15 | TGTGCCACCAGCAGAGAAGGCCTCCTGCTCGGGAGTGATACGCAGTATTTT | CATSREGLLLGSDTQYF
few | TRBJ2-1 | TRBD2 | TRBV9 | TGTGCCAGCAGCGTAGGAGGTAGCGGGGGAGTCGGGAATGAGCAGTTCTTC | CASSVGGSGGVGNEQFF
NA | TRBJ1-2 | NA | TRBV30 | TGTGCCTGGGCTCGGGGAGTCTATGGCTACACCTTC | CAWARGVYGYTF
NA | TRBJ2-7 | NA | TRBV10-3 | TGTGCCATCAGTGACACGGGGTCCGAGCAGTACTTC | CAISDTGSEQYF
NA | TRBJ2-7 | NA | TRBV15 | TGTGCCACCTCCGACTTGGCCACCTACGAGCAGTACTTC | CATSDLATYEQYF
NA | TRBJ2-4 | NA | TRBV10-1 | TGCGCCAGCAGTGAGGGAATTGGCTGGGCCAACATTCAGTACTTC | CASSEGIGWANIQYF
few | TRBJ1-5 | NA | TRBV6-5 | NA | CASILGGGGNQPQHF
NA | TRBJ2-1 | NA | TRBV4-2 | TGTGCCAGCAGCCAAGGGGTGGTGGGGCTTGAGCAGTTCTTC | CASSQGVVGLEQFF
NA | TRBJ1-2 | NA | TRBV5-1 | TGCGCCAGCAGTCCTCTCGGGGGGGAAAACTATGGCTACACCTTC | CASSPLGGENYGYTF
NA | TRBJ2-5 | TRBD1 | TRBV27 | TGTGCCAGCAGGACAGGGGCCCAAGAGACCCAGTACTTC | CASRTGAQETQYF
NA | TRBJ2-2 | NA | TRBV7-9 | TGTGCCAGCAGCTCCGGGACTTTGAACACCGGGGAGCTGTTTTTT | CASSSGTLNTGELFF
once | TRBJ2-1 | NA | TRBV5-1 | TGCGCCAGCAGCTTTAATTCCGGCAATGAGCAGTTCTTC | CASSFNSGNEQFF
once | TRBJ1-4 | TRBD1 | TRBV18 | TGTGCCAGCTCACAGGAAGGGGGACAGGGGAATGAAAAACTGTTTTTT | CASSQEGGQGNEKLFF
few | TRBJ2-3 | NA | TRBV5-6 | TGTGCCAGCAGCTTGACGGTAGTGGGAGCAGATACGCAGTATTTT | CASSLTVVGADTQYF
NA | TRBJ2-7 | NA | TRBV5-1 | TGCGCCAGCAGGAACAGTAACTACGAGCAGTACTTC | CASRNSNYEQYF
NA | TRBJ2-5 | NA | TRBV11-2 | TGTGCCAGCAGCTTAGGACTAGATCCCTCGAAGACCCAGTACTTC | CASSLGLDPSKTQYF
NA | TRBJ1-5 | NA | TRBV5-4 | TGTGCCAGCAGCACAGGGAATAGCAATCAGCCCCAGCATTTT | CASSTGNSNQPQHF
NA | TRBJ2-7 | TRBD1 | TRBV6-5 | TGTGCCAGCAGTTCCGGGACAGGGGGAAGAGAGCAGTACTTC | CASSSGTGGREQYF
NA | TRBJ1-1 | NA | TRBV29-1 | TGCAGCGTTGAGGGTTGGGGGGCTGAAGCTTTCTTT | CSVEGWGAEAFF
NA | TRBJ2-1 | TRBD2 | TRBV12-5 | TGTGCTAGTGGTTTGCTCACGACTAGCGGGGGCTACTACAATGAGCAGTTCTTC | CASGLLTTSGGYYNEQFF
few | TRBJ1-6 | NA | TRBV9 | TGTGCCAGCAGCGCAGGAATAGGTGGTAATTCACCCCTCCACTTT | CASSAGIGGNSPLHF
NA | TRBJ2-7 | NA | TRBV9 | TGTGCCAGCAGCGTTAGGGCGGAAGGGAGGAGCACGCAGTACTTC | CASSVRAEGRSTQYF
NA | TRBJ2-7 | TRBD1 | TRBV5-1 | TGCGCCAGCAGCCAATGGACAGGCCCCTACGAGCAGTACTTC | CASSQWTGPYEQYF
NA | TRBJ1-1 | NA | TRBV25-1 | TGTGCCAGCAGTGATCAGTTGAACACTGAAGCTTTCTTT | CASSDQLNTEAFF
NA | TRBJ1-4 | TRBD1 | TRBV9 | TGTGCCAGCAGCACCTCCGGGACAGGGAATGAAAAACTGTTTTTT | CASSTSGTGNEKLFF
NA | TRBJ1-1 | NA | TRBV4-2 | TGTGCCAGCAGCCAAACAGTGGGCACTGAAGCTTTCTTT | CASSQTVGTEAFF
NA | TRBJ2-5 | TRBD1 | TRBV6-5 | TGTGCCAGCAGTCGACAGGGGGCTAGGGAGACCCAGTACTTC | CASSRQGARETQYF
NA | TRBJ1-2 | TRBD1 | TRBV10-1 | TGCGCCAGCAGTCTGACAGGGTCCTATGGCTACACCTTC | CASSLTGSYGYTF
NA | TRBJ1-1 | NA | TRBV18 | TGTGCCAGCTCACCCTTACAGTCGAACACTGAAGCTTTCTTT | CASSPLQSNTEAFF
NA | TRBJ1-4 | NA | TRBV5-1 | TGCGCCAGCAGCTTGCTGGGTCAGGGTGGAGAAAAACTGTTTTTT | CASSLLGQGGEKLFF
NA | TRBJ2-5 | NA | TRBV28 | TGTGCCAGCAGTTTAAGGGGAATGGCGCAGCAAGAGACCCAGTACTTC | CASSLRGMAQQETQYF
NA | TRBJ1-5 | TRBD1 | TRBV7-9 | TGTGCCAGCAGCGCAGACAGGGCCAATCAGCCCCAGCATTTT | CASSADRANQPQHF
NA | TRBJ2-6 | NA | TRBV7-3 | TGTGCCAGCAGCTTAACAGGGCAGGGTATCTCTGGGGCCAACGTCCTGACTTTC | CASSLTGQGISGANVLTF
few | TRBJ1-2 | NA | TRBV7-9 | TGTGCCAGCAGCTTAGGGTCAGGGAACTATGGCTACACCTTC | CASSLGSGNYGYTF
NA | TRBJ2-5 | NA | TRBV2 | TGTGCCAGCAGCGCAAGACAGACGACGCCGGGGACCCAGTACTTC | CASSARQTTPGTQYF